This TCR beta chain was profiled in a study of blood T cell repertoires in COVID-19. Study in general: Samples came from the United States, Italy and Spain, spanning acute and convalescent COVID-19. Sample material is recorded as cDNA or gDNA derived from T cells, B-cell-depleted T cells, or PBMCs.

The data were produced by immunoSEQ multiplex PCR, yet TCRdb's version contains in-frame clones alone and is incomplete. The sample gives about 300,000 clones, about 86% of which show up once; roughly 1.3% is in the top ten. Trimming at V came to 0 bases and at J to 4 bases, leaving 5 bases not matched to a gene. The CDR3 length is 16 residues. The germline gives CDR1 SGHTS, CDR2 YDEGEE. Sequencing was performed on peripheral blood. This clonotype originated in a woman aged 50 to 65 with acute or convalescent COVID-19. The gene calls are TRBV5-8 and TRBJ1-5, with 9 positions matching TRBD1. The DNA for the CDR3 is TGTGCCAGCAGCTTGGGCCCCGACAGGGGGAATCAGCCCCAGCATTTT. This codes for CASSLGPDRGNQPQHF.